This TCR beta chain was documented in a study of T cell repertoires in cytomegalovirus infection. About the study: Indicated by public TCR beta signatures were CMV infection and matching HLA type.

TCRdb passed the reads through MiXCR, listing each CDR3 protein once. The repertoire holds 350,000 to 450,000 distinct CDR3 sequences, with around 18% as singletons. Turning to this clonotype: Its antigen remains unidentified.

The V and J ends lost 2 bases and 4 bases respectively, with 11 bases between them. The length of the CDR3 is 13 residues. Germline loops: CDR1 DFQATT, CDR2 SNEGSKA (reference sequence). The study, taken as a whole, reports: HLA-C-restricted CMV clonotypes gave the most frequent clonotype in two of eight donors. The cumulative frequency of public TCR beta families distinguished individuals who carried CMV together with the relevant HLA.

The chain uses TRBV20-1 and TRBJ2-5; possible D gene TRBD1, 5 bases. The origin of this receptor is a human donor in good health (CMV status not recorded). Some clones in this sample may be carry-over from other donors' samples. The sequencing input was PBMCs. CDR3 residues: CSARQGSRETQYF. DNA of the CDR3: TGCAGTGCTAGACAGGGTAGCAGAGAGACCCAGTACTTC.